This section outlines one T cell receptor beta chain sequence together with its context. This entry belongs to a study of blood T cell repertoires in COVID-19. Trimming shortened V by 4 bases and J by 6 bases, and 21 bases separated the two germline ends. CDR3 size: 17 residues. Germline loops: CDR1 KGHSH, CDR2 LQKENI. Enrollment of patients from Seattle took place during active infection, with longitudinal follow-up. Study processing details: Nucleated cell number was recorded as an estimate derived from reference gene primer amplification. Produced via immunoSEQ multiplex PCR; TCRdb's table is partial and in-frame only. The V and J calls and clone size were taken over from that table, and D and trimming were inferred from the DNA. The table records around 170,000 clones, roughly 87% of them present only once.

The chain employs TRBV18 and TRBJ2-2, with D maybe TRBD2 (5 bases). The TCR originated in a woman aged 70-85 years with COVID-19, enrolled during active disease. The sequencing input was peripheral blood. The CDR3 bases are TGTGCCAGCTCACGATCACCGCGGGCCATATCGGCCGGGGAGCTGTTTTTT. The encoded protein is CASSRSPRAISAGELFF.